This section outlines one T cell receptor beta chain sequence together with its context. Its cognate antigen is unknown. The data derive from a study of monozygotic twins with inflammatory bowel disease. Two rounds of nested PCR, of 16 and 9 cycles, were run on TCRalpha and TCRbeta cDNA. Each CDR3 protein gets one entry in TCRdb, which reprocessed the 5' RACE reads and gives no DNA. This table holds nearly 450,000 distinct CDR3 sequences. Study-wide results and limits: The authors found no support for a single strong IBD-associated signal or clonotype. Twins with IBD had fewer clonotypes in common with others than healthy twins, particularly during disease activity.

This sequence was found in a human donor with ulcerative colitis or Crohn's disease, or a healthy co-twin of an affected twin (not recorded which). Sequencing was performed on blood.

CDR3 amino acids: CASSSLAGFSSYEQYF. This chain links TRBV7-2 with TRBJ2-7; without DNA, the TCRdb call of TRBD2 cannot be checked. This CDR3 has 16 amino acids. Germline assignment: CDR1 SGHTA and CDR2 FQGNSA.